This T cell receptor (beta chain) was observed in a study of cytomegalovirus exposure and HLA in healthy donors. Study overall: Earlier, 117 million unique TCR beta sequences were recovered from roughly 180 million T cells by an analysis.

Study-level results: Later analysis reportedly placed an Asian-associated ancestry cluster below the roughly 700-donor mean in N-insertions. Roughly even sequencing depth across donors was the assumption behind the presence/absence analyses.

The PCR used 60 Vbeta and 13 Jbeta primers. TCRdb keeps only in-frame clones here, not all; method: immunoSEQ multiplex PCR. The sample shows about 82,000 clones, more than 65% of them seen only once. CDR1 and CDR2 from the germline V gene are SQVTM and ANQGSEA. V was clipped by 3 bases and J by 5 bases, with 23 bases between them. This CDR3 contains 16 residues. As concerns this clone: Antigen unknown.

The sequenced sample was PBMCs. The genes are TRBV29-1 and TRBJ2-7; D perhaps matches TRBD2 (6 bases). The clonotype originates from a man aged 60-69 years in good health and CMV-seronegative. For the CDR3, the DNA is TGCAGCGTTGACAGCATCTTGCAGGGACTCCAGGACGAGCAGTACTTC. It specifies CSVDSILQGLQDEQYF.